What follows is one T cell receptor beta chain and its context. Antigen specificity is unknown. These data come from a study of shared clonotypes between healthy human individuals. Study background: The study used three CD4 naive, three CD4 memory, two CD8 naive and one CD8 memory plate per donor.

Germline-derived CDR1 and CDR2 are ENHRY and SYGVKD. This CDR3 is built from 17 residues. V gave up 4 bases and J gave up 0 bases, with 13 bases separating them. Per sorted-subset replicate PCR, input was 200 to 250 ng DNA, representing about 32,000 T cell genomes. TCRdb's copy holds only in-frame clones and misses some; the assay was immunoSEQ multiplex PCR. The profile covers 900,000 to 1,200,000 clones, with around 78% appearing a single time and more than 0.55% taken by the ten largest. Broader study findings: Clonotype sharing among donors likely depends on sequencing depth.

Division of CD4+ cells produced a CD45RA+ naive subset and a CD45RA-negative memory subset. The V and J genes are TRBV10-3 and TRBJ2-6, with D possibly TRBD1 on 6 matching bases. This sequence was found in a man between 18 and 29 years old in good health. Some clones in this sample may be carry-over from other donors' samples. Sequencing input: memory CD4+ T cells from PBMCs. Subset described: CD45RA-negative fraction. As DNA, the CDR3 is TGTGCCATCAGTGCTGGACAGAGAACCTCTGGGGCCAACGTCCTGACTTTC. Residues: CAISAGQRTSGANVLTF.